The rows below give T cell receptor beta chains drawn from one sample of a study of blood T cell repertoires in COVID-19. TCRdb keeps only in-frame clones here, not all; method: immunoSEQ multiplex PCR. The sample carries about 230,000 clones, roughly 85% recorded once. Material: peripheral blood. These receptor sequences come from a man aged 45-65 years with COVID-19, enrolled during active disease. Both conserved end residues are part of each CDR3. Each record gives: CDR3 length, V gene, J gene, D gene, clone size, CDR3 protein, CDR3 DNA. The D gene is left open where the match is weak. Clone sizes are given selectively: once, few, many, or a class where the clone is expanded.

cdr3_length: 14; v_call: TRBV19; j_call: TRBJ2-5; d_call: .; clone_size: .; cdr3_aa: CASSISGIQETQYF; cdr3_nt: TGTGCCAGTAGTATTTCGGGGATCCAAGAGACCCAGTACTTC
cdr3_length: 15; v_call: TRBV3-1/TRBV3-2; j_call: TRBJ2-1; d_call: .; clone_size: .; cdr3_aa: CASSQAHISYNEQFF; cdr3_nt: TGTGCCAGCAGCCAAGCCCACATATCCTACAATGAGCAGTTCTTC
cdr3_length: 14; v_call: TRBV10-3; j_call: TRBJ2-7; d_call: .; clone_size: .; cdr3_aa: CAISEGAPGDEQYF; cdr3_nt: TGTGCCATCAGTGAAGGGGCGCCTGGTGACGAGCAGTACTTC
cdr3_length: 13; v_call: TRBV28; j_call: TRBJ2-7; d_call: .; clone_size: few; cdr3_aa: CASTNGDSYEQYF; cdr3_nt: TGTGCCAGCACTAACGGGGACTCCTACGAGCAGTACTTC
cdr3_length: 16; v_call: TRBV3-1/TRBV3-2; j_call: TRBJ2-2; d_call: TRBD2; clone_size: .; cdr3_aa: CASSQGLAGGAGELFF; cdr3_nt: TGTGCCAGCAGCCAAGGACTAGCGGGGGGAGCCGGGGAGCTGTTTTTT
cdr3_length: 14; v_call: TRBV5-1; j_call: TRBJ1-4; d_call: .; clone_size: .; cdr3_aa: CASSLSRGEEKLFF; cdr3_nt: TGCGCCAGCAGCTTGTCCAGGGGAGAGGAAAAACTGTTTTTT
cdr3_length: 17; v_call: TRBV5-1; j_call: TRBJ2-6; d_call: TRBD1; clone_size: once; cdr3_aa: CASSGRGQGSGANVLTF; cdr3_nt: TGCGCCAGCAGCGGAAGGGGACAGGGGTCTGGGGCCAACGTCCTGACTTTC
cdr3_length: 13; v_call: TRBV30; j_call: TRBJ1-1; d_call: .; clone_size: .; cdr3_aa: CAWRDRMGTEAFF; cdr3_nt: TGTGCCTGGAGAGACAGGATGGGCACTGAAGCTTTCTTT
cdr3_length: 13; v_call: TRBV6-5; j_call: TRBJ1-4; d_call: .; clone_size: .; cdr3_aa: CASRTPGFEKLFF; cdr3_nt: TGTGCCAGCAGGACGCCGGGATTCGAAAAACTGTTTTTT
cdr3_length: 13; v_call: TRBV6-5; j_call: TRBJ2-7; d_call: TRBD1; clone_size: .; cdr3_aa: CATNRDRAYEQYF; cdr3_nt: TGTGCCACCAACCGGGACAGGGCATACGAGCAGTACTTC
cdr3_length: 16; v_call: TRBV6-6; j_call: TRBJ2-1; d_call: TRBD2; clone_size: .; cdr3_aa: CASSNPSGGSNTEQFF; cdr3_nt: TGTGCCAGCAGTAACCCTAGCGGGGGGTCCAACACTGAGCAGTTCTTC
cdr3_length: 17; v_call: TRBV28; j_call: TRBJ1-2; d_call: TRBD1; clone_size: .; cdr3_aa: CASSGQGGLVGLYGYTF; cdr3_nt: TGTGCCAGCTCTGGACAGGGAGGGCTGGTGGGACTCTATGGCTACACCTTC
cdr3_length: 13; v_call: TRBV19; j_call: TRBJ2-2; d_call: .; clone_size: once; cdr3_aa: CASSNQLAGELFF; cdr3_nt: TGTGCCAGTAGTAATCAGTTGGCCGGGGAGCTGTTTTTT
cdr3_length: 15; v_call: TRBV2; j_call: TRBJ1-5; d_call: TRBD1; clone_size: few; cdr3_aa: CASSRTGGSNQPQHF; cdr3_nt: TGTGCCAGCAGCCGGACAGGGGGCAGCAATCAGCCCCAGCATTTT
cdr3_length: 13; v_call: TRBV25-1; j_call: TRBJ1-1; d_call: .; clone_size: .; cdr3_aa: CASSESPLAVAFF; cdr3_nt: TGTGCCAGCAGTGAGTCCCCCCTGGCTGTAGCTTTCTTT
cdr3_length: 17; v_call: TRBV27; j_call: TRBJ2-6; d_call: TRBD1; clone_size: .; cdr3_aa: CASTPGQGISGANVLTF; cdr3_nt: TGTGCCAGCACCCCGGGACAGGGAATTTCTGGGGCCAACGTCCTGACTTTC
cdr3_length: 13; v_call: TRBV13; j_call: TRBJ2-5; d_call: TRBD2; clone_size: .; cdr3_aa: CASSTRGEETQYF; cdr3_nt: TGTGCCAGCAGCACCCGGGGGGAAGAGACCCAGTACTTC
cdr3_length: 16; v_call: TRBV4-3; j_call: TRBJ1-5; d_call: TRBD1; clone_size: .; cdr3_aa: CASSPGQGTLHQPQHF; cdr3_nt: TGCGCCAGCAGCCCGGGACAGGGCACCCTTCATCAGCCCCAGCATTTT
cdr3_length: 13; v_call: TRBV5-1; j_call: TRBJ1-1; d_call: TRBD1; clone_size: .; cdr3_aa: CASSLGQGAEAFF; cdr3_nt: TGCGCCAGCAGCCTGGGACAGGGGGCTGAAGCTTTCTTT
cdr3_length: 15; v_call: TRBV18; j_call: TRBJ1-4; d_call: TRBD1; clone_size: .; cdr3_aa: CASSPGTGDLEKLFF; cdr3_nt: TGTGCCAGCTCACCAGGGACAGGGGATCTTGAAAAACTGTTTTTT
cdr3_length: 20; v_call: TRBV21-1; j_call: TRBJ1-6; d_call: .; clone_size: .; cdr3_aa: CASSKVVQGGKRSYNSPLHF; cdr3_nt: TGTGCCAGCAGCAAAGTAGTACAGGGAGGGAAAAGGTCCTATAATTCACCCCTCCACTTT
cdr3_length: 16; v_call: TRBV11-3; j_call: TRBJ2-7; d_call: .; clone_size: .; cdr3_aa: CASSLEGSEPSYEQYF; cdr3_nt: TGTGCCAGCAGCTTAGAAGGGAGCGAACCCTCCTACGAGCAGTACTTC
cdr3_length: 16; v_call: TRBV5-1; j_call: TRBJ1-2; d_call: .; clone_size: .; cdr3_aa: CASSSDLAGNFYGYTF; cdr3_nt: TGCGCCAGCAGCTCGGACCTTGCAGGGAATTTTTATGGCTACACCTTC
cdr3_length: 15; v_call: TRBV5-1; j_call: TRBJ1-6; d_call: .; clone_size: .; cdr3_aa: CASSFEGHYNSPLHF; cdr3_nt: TGCGCCAGCAGCTTCGAGGGTCATTATAATTCACCCCTCCACTTT
cdr3_length: 16; v_call: TRBV10-1; j_call: TRBJ1-5; d_call: .; clone_size: few; cdr3_aa: CASSDRSFGGNQPQHF; cdr3_nt: TGCGCCAGCAGCGACAGATCCTTTGGGGGCAATCAGCCCCAGCATTTT
cdr3_length: 16; v_call: TRBV7-9; j_call: TRBJ2-3; d_call: TRBD1; clone_size: once; cdr3_aa: CASSLGDRGITDTQYF; cdr3_nt: TGTGCCAGCAGCTTAGGGGACAGGGGGATAACAGATACGCAGTATTTT
cdr3_length: 16; v_call: TRBV2; j_call: TRBJ2-3; d_call: TRBD2; clone_size: .; cdr3_aa: CASSDPTGGGTDTQYF; cdr3_nt: TGTGCCAGCAGTGACCCAACCGGGGGGGGCACAGATACGCAGTATTTT
cdr3_length: 14; v_call: TRBV5-4; j_call: TRBJ2-1; d_call: .; clone_size: once; cdr3_aa: CASTLDSLGNEQFF; cdr3_nt: TGTGCCAGCACCCTGGACAGTCTTGGGAATGAGCAGTTCTTC
cdr3_length: 15; v_call: TRBV28; j_call: TRBJ1-4; d_call: .; clone_size: .; cdr3_aa: CASSLWAATNEKLFF; cdr3_nt: TGTGCCAGCAGTTTATGGGCAGCAACTAATGAAAAACTGTTTTTT
cdr3_length: 17; v_call: TRBV15; j_call: TRBJ2-5; d_call: TRBD2; clone_size: .; cdr3_aa: CATSRDLGTSGRETQYF; cdr3_nt: TGTGCCACCAGCAGAGATTTAGGTACTAGCGGGAGGGAGACCCAGTACTTC
cdr3_length: 15; v_call: TRBV7-9; j_call: TRBJ2-3; d_call: TRBD2; clone_size: .; cdr3_aa: CASSPGTSGTDTQYF; cdr3_nt: TGTGCCAGCAGCCCGGGGACTAGCGGCACAGATACGCAGTATTTT
cdr3_length: 11; v_call: TRBV30; j_call: TRBJ1-2; d_call: .; clone_size: .; cdr3_aa: CAWGTGLGYTF; cdr3_nt: TGTGCCTGGGGAACAGGGCTCGGCTACACCTTC
cdr3_length: 14; v_call: TRBV11-3; j_call: TRBJ2-2; d_call: TRBD1; clone_size: .; cdr3_aa: CASSIGGGTGELFF; cdr3_nt: TGTGCCAGCAGCATAGGGGGCGGCACCGGGGAGCTGTTTTTT
cdr3_length: 14; v_call: TRBV10-1; j_call: TRBJ1-1; d_call: .; clone_size: .; cdr3_aa: CASRGEGVDTEAFF; cdr3_nt: TGCGCCAGCAGAGGCGAGGGAGTGGACACTGAAGCTTTCTTT
cdr3_length: 14; v_call: TRBV2; j_call: TRBJ1-4; d_call: .; clone_size: .; cdr3_aa: CASSEGIRNEKLFF; cdr3_nt: TGTGCCAGCAGTGAGGGCATCCGTAATGAAAAACTGTTTTTT
cdr3_length: 13; v_call: TRBV11-3; j_call: TRBJ2-7; d_call: TRBD1; clone_size: .; cdr3_aa: CASSMTGVDEQYF; cdr3_nt: TGTGCCAGCAGCATGACAGGGGTAGACGAGCAGTACTTC